The next 12 T cell receptor beta chains were all read from a single sample in a study of untreated major depressive disorder. Study-level points and caveats: TRBV05-01 (Vbeta 5.1) usage was higher in CD4+ T cells of depressed patients than controls.

TCRdb's table, derived via immunoSEQ multiplex PCR, lists solely in-frame clones and lacks some. The sample lists more than 15,000 clones; more than 85% were seen once. Their antigens remain unidentified. Sequenced sample: CD4+ T cells from PBMCs. These receptors were obtained from a woman in her 40s with major depressive disorder.

V is TRBV9 and J is TRBJ2-7, with D maybe TRBD2 (5 bases). CDR3 length: 14 amino acids. Trimming shortened V by 0 bases and J by 0 bases, and 7 bases separated the two germline ends. The germline V gene has CDR1 SGDLS and CDR2 YYNGEE. CDR3 DNA sequence: TGTGCCAGCAGCGTAGGACGGGGCTCCTACGAGCAGTACTTC. It is translated as CASSVGRGSYEQYF. Filled out from reference TRBV9 and TRBJ2-7, the complete variable domain reads DSGVTQTPKHLITATGQRVTLRCSPRSGDLSVYWYQQSLDQGLQFLIQYYNGEERAKGNILERFSAQQFPDLHSELNLSSLELGDSALYFCASSVGRGSYEQYFGPGTRLTVT.

The chain has TRBV6-5 and TRBJ2-1; D remains unclear. The CDR3 contains 12 residues. Trimming cost V 6 bases and J 5 bases, with 8 bases left between them. Germline lookup yields CDR1 MNHEY and CDR2 SVGAGI. CDR3 DNA sequence: TGTGCCAGCAGGGAGAGGAACAATGAGCAGTTCTTC. Amino acid sequence: CASRERNNEQFF.

The rearrangement joins TRBV6-1 to TRBJ1-3; no firm D call. The CDR3 runs 14 residues. The V gene's germline CDR1 is MNHNS and CDR2 SASEGT. Trimming removed 10 bases at V and 0 bases at J, with 13 bases between. CDR3 sequence reads: CAITDWSSGNTIYF. CDR3 DNA sequence: TGTGCCATTACGGACTGGAGCTCTGGAAACACCATATATTTT.

The chain has TRBV29-1 and TRBJ1-2; 9 bases are a match to TRBD1. Germline V gives CDR1 SQVTM, CDR2 ANQGSEA. The CDR3 totals 14 residues. The J segment lost 3 bases and the V segment lost 6 bases, leaving 8 bases of the junction unmatched. CDR3 sequence reads: CSVPPGQGHYGYTF. The DNA of the CDR3 is TGCAGCGTGCCACCGGGACAGGGACACTATGGCTACACCTTC.

The J gene is TRBJ1-2, the V gene TRBV29-1, with D perhaps matching TRBD1 (5 bases). The V gene lost 0 bases and the J gene lost 5 bases, with 10 bases spanning the gap. There are 13 residues in the CDR3. Germline V CDR1 and CDR2: SQVTM, ANQGSEA. This chain's CDR3 is CSVEDMKGYGYTF. The CDR3 nucleotides read TGCAGCGTTGAAGATATGAAGGGGTATGGCTACACCTTC.

The chain has TRBV5-5 and TRBJ1-2, with D unresolved. Trimming stripped 0 bases from V and 4 bases from J, with 13 bases between. Germline V lookup: CDR1 SGHKS, CDR2 YYEKEE (reference sequence). CDR3 length equals 15 residues. The CDR3 region has the DNA TGTGCCAGCAGCTTGGAGGTCCGGAACCGCTATGGCTACACCTTC. This sequence encodes CASSLEVRNRYGYTF.

This chain connects TRBV18 to TRBJ2-5; 7 positions agree with TRBD1. The V and J ends lost 6 bases and 4 bases, in that order; junction bases with no gene match: 8. The CDR3 has 14 residues. In germline, CDR1 is KGHSH, CDR2 LQKENI. The CDR3 here is CASSDPGQRETQYF. In DNA, the CDR3 is TGTGCCAGCTCGGACCCGGGACAGCGAGAGACCCAGTACTTC.

The chain joins TRBV29-1 to TRBJ2-5; D remains unclear. In germline, CDR1 is SQVTM, CDR2 ANQGSEA. Trimming took 0 bases from V and 5 from J, leaving 10 bases between them. The CDR3 length is 13 residues. CDR3 loop: CSVEDGPMETQYF. The CDR3 DNA sequence: TGCAGCGTTGAAGATGGGCCGATGGAGACCCAGTACTTC. The full variable domain, its missing parts supplied by reference TRBV29-1 and TRBJ2-5, is SAVISQKPSRDICQRGTSLTIQCQVDSQVTMMFWYRQQPGQSLTLIATANQGSEATYESGFVIDKFPISRPNLTFSTLTVSNMSPEDSSIYLCSVEDGPMETQYFGPGTRLLVL.

This chain uses TRBV6-5 with TRBJ1-5; no firm D call. Trimming stripped 4 bases from V and 2 bases from J, with 12 bases between. The CDR3 is made up of 15 amino acids. Germline V gene data show CDR1 as MNHEY and CDR2 as SVGAGI. The CDR3 loop is CASSLIPFGNQPQHF. The CDR3 DNA is TGTGCCAGCAGTTTAATCCCCTTCGGCAATCAGCCCCAGCATTTT.

For this clone: Relative to the germline gene, one junction end is altered; a read error may explain this. Other DNA sequences in this specimen translate into the identical CDR3. This chain links TRBV5-1 with TRBJ2-3, with 11 bases matching TRBD2. The length of the CDR3 is 14 residues. CDR1 and CDR2 from the germline V gene are SGHRS and YFSETQ. The CDR3 is CASRGLAGTDTQYF. The CDR3 DNA reads as TGTGCCAGCAGGGGACTAGCGGGCACAGATACGCAGTATTTT.

The genes are TRBV7-2 and TRBJ2-3; no definite D call. The V gene's germline CDR1 is SGHTA and CDR2 FQGNSA. V was clipped by 1 base and J by 3 bases, with 5 bases between them. The CDR3 sequence is 13 residues long. CDR3 sequence reads: CASSLGVTDTQYF. The CDR3 DNA follows: TGTGCCAGCAGCTTAGGGGTGACAGATACGCAGTATTTT.

This rearrangement joins TRBV11-3 to TRBJ1-1; 8 bases are a match to TRBD1. This CDR3 comprises 15 residues. V shed 1 base and J 5 bases; nucleotides not matched to a gene: 6. Germline V gene data show CDR1 as SGHNT and CDR2 as YENEEA. The CDR3 nucleotides read TGTGCCAGCAGCTTAGCCAGGGGGCGCAGGACTGAAGCTTTCTTT. It codes for CASSLARGRRTEAFF.